The following is a TCR beta chain sequence with its context. This specimen belongs to a study of control samples from healthy donors and cancer patients. The CDR3 length is 16 residues. With 2 bases removed from V and 4 bases from J, the gap between germline ends came to 15 bases. The data were produced by immunoSEQ multiplex PCR, yet TCRdb's version contains in-frame clones alone and is incomplete. The table has fewer than 95,000 clones, around 85% seen once. The source of this sequence is a man aged 25-40 years in good health. The V gene is TRBV23-1, the J gene TRBJ2-1; the D gene is possibly TRBD2 (5 bases). TRBV23-1 is an open reading frame, and its role is uncertain. The sequenced sample was blood. CDR3 sequence: CASSQVKTRLYNEQFF. The CDR3 DNA is TGCGCCAGCAGTCAAGTGAAAACTAGACTTTACAATGAGCAGTTCTTC.